This T cell receptor beta chain was identified in a study of blood T cell repertoires in COVID-19. The wider study: Researchers got acute and convalescent COVID-19 samples from the United States, Italy and Spain. T cells, B-cell-depleted T cells, or PBMCs provided the cDNA or gDNA that served as material.

The CDR3 loop spans 16 amino acids. Libraries were prepared by immunoSEQ multiplex PCR; TCRdb keeps only in-frame clonotypes and omits some of them. The table records 250,000 or so clones, roughly 83% of them present only once. The receptor was derived from a man of 80 years or more with acute or convalescent COVID-19. The specimen sequenced was peripheral blood. The chain combines TRBV21-1 with TRBJ2-3; the DNA was not compared with TRBD1, the D call given in the table. TRBV21-1 is described as a pseudogene. The CDR3 reads CASTLRQGCNTDTQYF. Here the CDR3 DNA reads TGTGCCAGCACCCTTCGACAGGGATGTAACACAGATACGCAGTATTTT.